This TCR beta chain comes out of a study of T cells in Graves' hyperthyroidism and ophthalmopathy. Amplification yielded TCR beta CDR3 regions, with RNA transcripts as the source. RT-PCR in the first round (using the HTBI primer set) targeted the TCR CDR3. TCRdb reprocessed the multiplex PCR reads via MiXCR and lists one record per CDR3 protein. This sample has about 480,000 distinct CDR3 sequences, with about 20% found just once. CDR3 length: 15 amino acids. Per germline, CDR1 SGHDT and CDR2 YYEEEE. V lost 5 bases, J lost 2 bases, and 16 bases lay in between. This clonotype has a handful of counts. Sequencing was carried out using blood. The chain recombines TRBV5-6 with TRBJ1-1, with D possibly matching TRBD1 (6 bases). The origin of this receptor is a woman aged 70 to 79 with Graves' ophthalmopathy. The CDR3 DNA is TGTGCCAGCAGTTTGTTGGGGGCCACAAACACTGAAGCTTTCTTT. It translates to CASSLLGATNTEAFF.